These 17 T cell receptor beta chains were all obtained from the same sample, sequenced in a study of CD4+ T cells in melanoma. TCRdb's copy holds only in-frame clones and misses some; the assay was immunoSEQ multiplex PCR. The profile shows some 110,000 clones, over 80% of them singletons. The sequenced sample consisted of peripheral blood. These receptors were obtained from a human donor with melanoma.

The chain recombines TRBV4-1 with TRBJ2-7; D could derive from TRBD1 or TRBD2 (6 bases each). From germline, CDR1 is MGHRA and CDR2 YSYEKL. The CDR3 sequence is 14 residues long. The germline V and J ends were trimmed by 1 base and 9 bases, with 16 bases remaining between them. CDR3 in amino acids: CASSQGVGGGRQYF. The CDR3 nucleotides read TGCGCCAGCAGCCAAGGAGTGGGGGGCGGAAGGCAGTACTTC.

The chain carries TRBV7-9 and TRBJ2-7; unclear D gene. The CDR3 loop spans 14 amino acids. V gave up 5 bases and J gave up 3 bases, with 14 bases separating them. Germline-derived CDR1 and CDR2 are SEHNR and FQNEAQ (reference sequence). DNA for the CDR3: TGTGCCAGCAGCCTAGAGGCTAGTCTCTACGAGCAGTACTTC. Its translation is CASSLEASLYEQYF.

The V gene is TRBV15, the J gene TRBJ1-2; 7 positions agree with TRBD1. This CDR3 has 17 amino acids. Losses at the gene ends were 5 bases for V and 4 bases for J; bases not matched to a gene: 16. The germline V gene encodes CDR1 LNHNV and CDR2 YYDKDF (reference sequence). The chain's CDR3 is CATSRGQVRLDGYGYTF. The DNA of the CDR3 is TGTGCCACCAGCCGAGGACAGGTCCGGCTCGATGGCTATGGCTACACCTTC. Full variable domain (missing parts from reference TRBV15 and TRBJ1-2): DAMVIQNPRYQVTQFGKPVTLSCSQTLNHNVMYWYQQKSSQAPKLLFHYYDKDFNNEADTPDNFQSRRPNTSFCFLDIRSPGLGDTAMYLCATSRGQVRLDGYGYTFGSGTRLTVV.

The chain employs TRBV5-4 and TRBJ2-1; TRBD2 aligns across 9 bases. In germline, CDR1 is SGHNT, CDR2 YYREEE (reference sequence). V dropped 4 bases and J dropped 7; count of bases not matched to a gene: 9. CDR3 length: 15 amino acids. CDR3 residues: CASSQQASGVNEQFF. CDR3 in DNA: TGTGCCAGCAGCCAGCAAGCTAGCGGGGTAAATGAGCAGTTCTTC.

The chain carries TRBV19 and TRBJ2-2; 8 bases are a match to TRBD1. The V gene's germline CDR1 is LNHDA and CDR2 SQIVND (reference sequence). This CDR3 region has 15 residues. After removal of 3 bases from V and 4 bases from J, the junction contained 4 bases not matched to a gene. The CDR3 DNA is TGTGCCAGTAGTATTCACGGACAGGGCACCGGGGAGCTGTTTTTT. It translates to CASSIHGQGTGELFF.

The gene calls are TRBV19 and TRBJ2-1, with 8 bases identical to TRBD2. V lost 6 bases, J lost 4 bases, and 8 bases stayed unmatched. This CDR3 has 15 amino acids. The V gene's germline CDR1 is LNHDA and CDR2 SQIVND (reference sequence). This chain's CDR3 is CASRESGGLYNEQFF. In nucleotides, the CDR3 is TGTGCCAGTAGGGAAAGCGGGGGACTGTACAATGAGCAGTTCTTC.

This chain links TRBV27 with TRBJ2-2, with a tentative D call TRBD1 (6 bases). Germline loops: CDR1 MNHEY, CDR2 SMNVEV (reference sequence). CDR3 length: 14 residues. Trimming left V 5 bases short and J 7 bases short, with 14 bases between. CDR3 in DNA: TGTGCCAGCAGTGTTACAGGGATCAGCGGGGAGCTGTTTTTT. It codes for CASSVTGISGELFF.

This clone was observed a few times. The DNA for the CDR3 is TGTGCCTCTAAAAAGATCGGAAACACCATATATTTT. Its protein is CASKKIGNTIYF. The V call is TRBV30, the J call TRBJ1-3, with unresolved D. Between the trimmed V and J ends, which lost 7 bases and 4 bases, there was a span of 11 bases. The CDR3 length is 12 residues. Germline CDR1 is GTSNPN and CDR2 is SVGIG (reference sequence).

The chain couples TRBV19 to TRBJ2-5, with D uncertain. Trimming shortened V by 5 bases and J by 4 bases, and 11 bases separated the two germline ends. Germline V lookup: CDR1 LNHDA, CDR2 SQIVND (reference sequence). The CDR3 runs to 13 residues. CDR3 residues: CASSPPTGETQYF. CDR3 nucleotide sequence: TGTGCCAGTAGTCCCCCGACGGGAGAGACCCAGTACTTC.

The CDR3 DNA reads TGTGCCAGCAGTACCGGGGGGGCAAATGAGCAGTTCTTC. As protein: CASSTGGANEQFF. The genes are TRBV6-5 and TRBJ2-1, with 8 bases aligning to TRBD2. After removal of 5 bases from V and 7 bases from J, the junction contained 4 bases not matched to a gene. CDR1 and CDR2 from the germline V gene are MNHEY and SVGAGI. The CDR3 is 13 amino acids.

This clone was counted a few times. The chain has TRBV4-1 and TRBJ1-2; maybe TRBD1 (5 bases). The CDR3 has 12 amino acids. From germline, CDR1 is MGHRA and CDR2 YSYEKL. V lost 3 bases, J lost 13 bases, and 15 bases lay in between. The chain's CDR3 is CASSQMGGTTTF. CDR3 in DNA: TGCGCCAGCAGCCAGATGGGAGGGACTACCACCTTC.

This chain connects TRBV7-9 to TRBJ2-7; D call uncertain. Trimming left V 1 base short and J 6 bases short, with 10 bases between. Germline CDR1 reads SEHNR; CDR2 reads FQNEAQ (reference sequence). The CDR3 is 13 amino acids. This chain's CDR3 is CASSLEVVSEQYF. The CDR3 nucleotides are TGTGCCAGCAGCTTAGAAGTCGTCTCCGAGCAGTACTTC.

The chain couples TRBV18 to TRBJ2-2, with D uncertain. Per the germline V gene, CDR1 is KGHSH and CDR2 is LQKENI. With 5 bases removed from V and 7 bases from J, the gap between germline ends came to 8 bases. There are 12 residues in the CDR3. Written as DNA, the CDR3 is TGTGCCAGCTCATCAAGAGTCGGGGAGCTGTTTTTT. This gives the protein CASSSRVGELFF.

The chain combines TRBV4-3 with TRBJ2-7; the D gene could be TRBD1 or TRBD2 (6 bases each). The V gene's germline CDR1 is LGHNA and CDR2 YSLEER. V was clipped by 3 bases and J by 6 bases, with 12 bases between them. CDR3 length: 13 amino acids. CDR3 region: CASSQWGATEQYF. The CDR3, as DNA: TGCGCCAGCAGCCAGTGGGGGGCAACCGAGCAGTACTTC.

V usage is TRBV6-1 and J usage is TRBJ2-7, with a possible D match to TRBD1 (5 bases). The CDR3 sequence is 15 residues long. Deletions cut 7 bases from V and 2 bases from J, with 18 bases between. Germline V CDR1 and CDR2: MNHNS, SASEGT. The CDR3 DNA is TGTGCCAGCAATGATCTTGGGGCAGGAGCCTACGAGCAGTACTTC. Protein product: CASNDLGAGAYEQYF.

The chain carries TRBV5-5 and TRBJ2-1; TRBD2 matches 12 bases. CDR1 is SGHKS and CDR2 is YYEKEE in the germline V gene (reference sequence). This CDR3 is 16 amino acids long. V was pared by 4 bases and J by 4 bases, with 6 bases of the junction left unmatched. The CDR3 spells CASSGLAGGIYNEQFF. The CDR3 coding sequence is TGTGCCAGCAGCGGGCTAGCGGGAGGGATATACAATGAGCAGTTCTTC.

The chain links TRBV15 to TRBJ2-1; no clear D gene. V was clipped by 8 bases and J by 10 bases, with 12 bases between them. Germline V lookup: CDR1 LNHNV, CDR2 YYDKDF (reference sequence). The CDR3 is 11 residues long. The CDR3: CATAVFGEQFF. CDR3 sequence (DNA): TGTGCCACCGCGGTATTTGGAGAGCAGTTCTTC. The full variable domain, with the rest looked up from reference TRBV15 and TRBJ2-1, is DAMVIQNPRYQVTQFGKPVTLSCSQTLNHNVMYWYQQKSSQAPKLLFHYYDKDFNNEADTPDNFQSRRPNTSFCFLDIRSPGLGDTAMYLCATAVFGEQFFGPGTRLTVL.